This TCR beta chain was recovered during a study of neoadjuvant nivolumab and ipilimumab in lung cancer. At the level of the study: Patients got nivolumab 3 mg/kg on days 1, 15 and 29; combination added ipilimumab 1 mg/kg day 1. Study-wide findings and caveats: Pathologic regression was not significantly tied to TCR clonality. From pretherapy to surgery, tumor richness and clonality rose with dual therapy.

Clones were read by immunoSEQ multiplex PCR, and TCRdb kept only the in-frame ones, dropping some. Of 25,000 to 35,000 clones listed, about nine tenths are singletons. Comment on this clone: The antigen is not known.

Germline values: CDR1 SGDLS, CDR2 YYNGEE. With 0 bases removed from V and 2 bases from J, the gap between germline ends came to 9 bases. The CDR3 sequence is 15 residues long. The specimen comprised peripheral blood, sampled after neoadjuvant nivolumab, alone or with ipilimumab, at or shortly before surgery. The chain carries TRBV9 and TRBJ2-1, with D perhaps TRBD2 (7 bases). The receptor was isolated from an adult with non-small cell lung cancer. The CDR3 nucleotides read TGTGCCAGCAGCGTAGTCGGGGGGCCCTACAATGAGCAGTTCTTC. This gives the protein CASSVVGGPYNEQFF.